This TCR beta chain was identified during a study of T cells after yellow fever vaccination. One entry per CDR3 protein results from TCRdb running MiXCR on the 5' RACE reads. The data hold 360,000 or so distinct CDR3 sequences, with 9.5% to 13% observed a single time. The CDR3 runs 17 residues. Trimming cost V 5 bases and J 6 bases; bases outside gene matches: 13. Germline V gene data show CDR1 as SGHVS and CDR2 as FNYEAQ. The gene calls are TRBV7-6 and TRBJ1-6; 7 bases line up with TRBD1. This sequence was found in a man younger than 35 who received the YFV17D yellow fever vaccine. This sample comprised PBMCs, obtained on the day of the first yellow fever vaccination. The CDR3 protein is CASSQGDSGLPNSPLHF. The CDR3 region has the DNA TGTGCCAGCAGCCAGGGGGACAGCGGCCTGCCTAATTCACCCCTCCACTTT.